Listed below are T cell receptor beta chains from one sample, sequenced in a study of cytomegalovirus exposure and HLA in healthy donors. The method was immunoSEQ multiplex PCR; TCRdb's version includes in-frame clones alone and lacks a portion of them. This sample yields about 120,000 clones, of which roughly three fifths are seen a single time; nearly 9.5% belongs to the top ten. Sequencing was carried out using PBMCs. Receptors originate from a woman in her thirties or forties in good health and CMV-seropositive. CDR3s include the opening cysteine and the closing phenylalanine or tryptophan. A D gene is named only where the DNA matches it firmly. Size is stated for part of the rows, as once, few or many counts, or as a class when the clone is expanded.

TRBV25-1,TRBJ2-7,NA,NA,CASSDYEQYF,TGTGCCAGCAGTGACTACGAGCAGTACTTC
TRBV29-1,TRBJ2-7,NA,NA,CSGGGGASEQYF,TGCAGCGGAGGTGGGGGGGCCTCCGAGCAGTACTTC
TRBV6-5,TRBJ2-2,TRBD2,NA,CASSYWAGGPGELFF,TGTGCCAGCAGTTACTGGGCGGGAGGGCCCGGGGAGCTGTTTTTT
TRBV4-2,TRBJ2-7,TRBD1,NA,CASSQLGQGLAYEQYF,TGTGCCAGCAGCCAACTGGGACAGGGCCTTGCCTACGAGCAGTACTTC
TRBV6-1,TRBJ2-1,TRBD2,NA,CASTLSGRGFF,TGTGCCAGCACCCTTAGCGGGAGAGGTTTCTTC
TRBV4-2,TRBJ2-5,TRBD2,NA,CASSQDRVGLAGGPSETQYF,TGTGCCAGCAGCCAAGATCGGGTCGGATTAGCGGGAGGGCCCTCAGAGACCCAGTACTTC
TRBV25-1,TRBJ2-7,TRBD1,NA,CASSSSGTGAYEQYF,TGTGCCAGCAGCTCTTCCGGGACAGGGGCCTACGAGCAGTACTTC
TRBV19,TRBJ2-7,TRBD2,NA,CASAGAAGAYEQYF,TGTGCCAGTGCCGGGGCGGCGGGGGCCTACGAGCAGTACTTC
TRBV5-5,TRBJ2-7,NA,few,CASSPDWGHYEQYF,TGTGCCAGCAGCCCTGATTGGGGCCACTACGAGCAGTACTTC
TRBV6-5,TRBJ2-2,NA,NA,CASRGGARYGELFF,TGTGCCAGCAGGGGGGGGGCTCGGTACGGGGAGCTGTTTTTT
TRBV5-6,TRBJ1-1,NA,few,CASSLGRLNTEAFF,TGTGCCAGCAGCTTGGGGCGGCTGAACACTGAAGCTTTCTTT
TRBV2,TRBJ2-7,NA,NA,CASSPPGSYEQYF,TGTGCCAGCAGTCCCCCAGGCTCCTACGAGCAGTACTTC
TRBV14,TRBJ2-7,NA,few,CASSPTRSYEQYF,TGTGCCAGCAGCCCGACCAGGTCCTACGAGCAGTACTTC
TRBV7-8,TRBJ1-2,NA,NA,CASSGGGYGYTF,TGTGCCAGCAGCGGGGGCGGCTATGGCTACACCTTC
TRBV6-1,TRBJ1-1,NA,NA,CASSESGSSEAFF,TGTGCCAGCAGTGAATCCGGGTCGAGTGAAGCTTTCTTT
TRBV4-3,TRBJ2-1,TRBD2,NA,CASSQDAGLQTGGEQFF,TGCGCCAGCAGCCAAGACGCGGGACTACAAACTGGGGGTGAGCAGTTCTTC
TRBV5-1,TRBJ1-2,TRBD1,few,CASSSDRNGYTF,TGCGCCAGCAGCTCGGACAGGAATGGCTACACCTTC
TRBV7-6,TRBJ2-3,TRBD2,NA,CASSLRREGLADTQYF,TGTGCCAGCAGCTTAAGGCGGGAGGGCCTCGCAGATACGCAGTATTTT
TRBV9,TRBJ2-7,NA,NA,CASSVAARESSEQYF,TGTGCCAGCAGCGTAGCGGCTAGAGAATCGAGTGAGCAGTACTTC
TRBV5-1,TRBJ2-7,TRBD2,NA,CASSLELAGSYTYEQYF,TGCGCCAGCAGCTTGGAGTTAGCGGGTTCCTATACCTACGAGCAGTACTTC